This T cell receptor beta chain is from a study of identifying expanded T cells in peripheral blood. General study results and limits: Two-week clone count variance significantly increased as total template count grew. Technical replicates showed around 1.2 changed clones; two weeks approximately 16; four weeks 19.

Collection occurred without any documented infections or immune events in donors. The CDR3 extends over 15 amino acids. Trimming cost V 1 base and J 3 bases; bases outside gene matches: 3. Germline values: CDR1 LNHDA, CDR2 SQIVND (reference sequence). Remarks on this clone: Its antigen remains unknown.

Sequencing used immunoSEQ multiplex PCR; TCRdb keeps in-frame clones, though not all of them. Of around 56,000 clones detected, about 83% appear once; the ten largest clones hold approximately 15%. V gene TRBV19 combines with J gene TRBJ2-3; 8 bases fit TRBD2. This receptor was identified in a person aged 18 to 70 in good health. The sequenced sample consisted of blood. CDR3 nucleotide sequence: TGTGCCAGTAGTATAGCGGGAGGGGGGACAGATACGCAGTATTTT. Amino acid sequence: CASSIAGGGTDTQYF. Based on the CDR3 plus reference TRBV19 and TRBJ2-3, the full variable domain is DGGITQSPKYLFRKEGQNVTLSCEQNLNHDAMYWYRQDPGQGLRLIYYSQIVNDFQKGDIAEGYSVSREKKESFPLTVTSAQKNPTAFYLCASSIAGGGTDTQYFGPGTRLTVL.